This passage covers 16 T cell receptor beta chains from one sample sequenced in a study of blood T cell repertoires in COVID-19. Method: immunoSEQ multiplex PCR; TCRdb's copy keeps in-frame clones and lacks some. The sample lists 200,000 to 300,000 clones, 80% to 85% occurring once. The specimen sequenced was peripheral blood. These receptors all stem from a man aged 55 to 70 with acute or convalescent COVID-19.

The V gene is TRBV28, the J gene TRBJ1-2; no firm D call. CDR3 size: 12 residues. V was shortened by 11 bases and J by 3 bases, with 13 bases between the two germline ends. CDR1 and CDR2 from the germline V gene are MDHEN and SYDVKM. Here the CDR3 reads CAGASPDYGYTF. DNA of the CDR3: TGTGCCGGAGCTTCCCCCGACTATGGCTACACCTTC.

This chain uses TRBV3-1 (or the pseudogene TRBV3-2) with TRBJ1-6, with TRBD1 as a possible D gene (6 bases). Trimming took 1 base from V and 7 from J, leaving 14 bases between them. The V gene's germline CDR1 is LGHDT and CDR2 YNNKEL (reference sequence). The CDR3 runs 16 residues. CDR3 DNA sequence: TGTGCCAGCAGCCAAGTCAACAGGGCATCCAATTCACCCCTCCACTTT. Amino acids: CASSQVNRASNSPLHF.

This clone appeared a single time. The gene calls are TRBV6-5 and TRBJ1-4; tentatively, D is TRBD1 (5 bases). Between the trimmed V and J ends, which lost 0 bases and 4 bases, there was a span of 12 bases. Germline loops: CDR1 MNHEY, CDR2 SVGAGI. This CDR3 contains 16 residues. As DNA, the CDR3 is TGTGCCAGCAGTTACTCCACGACGGGGGATAATGAAAAACTGTTTTTT. Its translation: CASSYSTTGDNEKLFF.

The chain links TRBV7-9 to TRBJ1-4, with unresolved D. The length of the CDR3 is 14 residues. The V gene lost 2 bases and the J gene lost 8 bases, with 12 bases spanning the gap. In germline, CDR1 is SEHNR, CDR2 FQNEAQ (reference sequence). CDR3 residues: CASSLRAGGEKLFF. The CDR3 region has the DNA TGTGCCAGCAGCTTAAGGGCCGGAGGGGAAAAACTGTTTTTT.

The CDR3 is CASSLREGNDEAFF. The CDR3, as DNA: TGTGCCAGCAGCTTAAGGGAGGGGAATGATGAAGCTTTCTTT. The chain recombines TRBV7-8 with TRBJ1-1; weak D call: TRBD1 (5 bases). Looked up from germline, CDR1 is SGHVS and CDR2 is FQNEAQ. The CDR3 has 14 amino acids. The V gene lost 2 bases and the J gene lost 7 bases, with 14 bases spanning the gap.

The CDR3 DNA reads TGTGCCAGTGGCATAGCGGGGATCAACACCGGGGAGCTGTTTTTT. Protein: CASGIAGINTGELFF. The rearrangement joins TRBV19 to TRBJ2-2, with 8 bases aligning to TRBD2. The junction had 7 bases not matched to a gene; V was cut back by 8 bases and J by 2 bases. CDR3 size: 15 residues. CDR1 LNHDA and CDR2 SQIVND come from the germline V gene (reference sequence).

V usage is TRBV5-1 and J usage is TRBJ2-1; 10 bases fit TRBD2. CDR1 and CDR2 from the germline V gene are SGHRS and YFSETQ. The CDR3 loop spans 15 amino acids. Trimming at V came to 3 bases and at J to 5 bases, leaving 5 bases not matched to a gene. As DNA, the CDR3 is TGCGCCAGCAGCTACCTAGCGGGGGCAAACAATGAGCAGTTCTTC. Encoded protein: CASSYLAGANNEQFF.

The chain recombines TRBV6-2 or TRBV6-3 with TRBJ2-2, with 9 bases lining up with TRBD2. There are 14 residues in the CDR3. V shed 4 bases, J shed 6 bases, and the junction held 3 bases outside the gene matches. The germline V gene encodes CDR1 MNHEY and CDR2 SVGEGT. The CDR3, as DNA: TGTGCCAGCAGTTTCGGACTAGCGTCCGGGGAGCTGTTTTTT. It yields the protein CASSFGLASGELFF.

Worth noting for this clone: The junction departs from germline at one end; a sequencing error may be responsible. This rearrangement joins TRBV19 to TRBJ2-2; D uncertain. This CDR3 contains 14 residues. CDR1 is LNHDA and CDR2 is SQIVND in the germline V gene (reference sequence). CDR3 bases: TGTGCCAGCAGTAGCTATTCGAACACCGGGGAGCTGTTTTTT. Protein sequence: CASSSYSNTGELFF.

The rearrangement joins TRBV11-2 to TRBJ1-5, with D perhaps matching TRBD1 (6 bases). Trimming cost V 4 bases and J 6 bases, with 22 bases left between them. The germline V gene has CDR1 SGHAT and CDR2 FQNNGV. The CDR3 sequence is 17 residues long. The CDR3 spells CASSSPPTGSASQPQHF. In DNA form, the CDR3 reads TGTGCCAGCAGCTCCCCGCCTACAGGGTCGGCGAGTCAGCCCCAGCATTTT.

The chain has TRBV6-6 and TRBJ1-2; 9 nucleotides agree with TRBD1. The CDR3 sequence is 15 residues long. The germline gives CDR1 MNHNY, CDR2 SVGAGI (reference sequence). The J segment lost 4 bases and the V segment lost 4 bases, leaving 7 bases of the junction unmatched. CDR3 nucleotides: TGTGCCAGCAGTTCGGGGTCACAGGGGGCCTATGGCTACACCTTC. Encoded protein: CASSSGSQGAYGYTF.

This chain connects TRBV10-2 to TRBJ1-5; D is undetermined. Germline V lookup: CDR1 WSHSY, CDR2 SAAADI. The V gene lost 3 bases and the J gene lost 0 bases, with 12 bases spanning the gap. The CDR3 consists of 16 residues. The CDR3 loop reads CASSDLLQHSNQPQHF. The CDR3 nucleotides are TGCGCCAGCAGTGATCTTTTACAGCATAGCAATCAGCCCCAGCATTTT.

This rearrangement joins TRBV3-1 (or the pseudogene TRBV3-2) to TRBJ2-2; 11 nucleotides align to TRBD2. The CDR3 contains 19 residues. With V trimmed by 0 bases and J by 2 bases, 8 bases remained unmatched. Per germline, CDR1 LGHDT and CDR2 YNNKEL (reference sequence). The chain's CDR3 is CASSQDGLAGGFNTGELFF. The CDR3 DNA is TGTGCCAGCAGCCAAGATGGTCTAGCGGGGGGATTTAACACCGGGGAGCTGTTTTTT.

J is TRBJ2-1 and V is TRBV6-2 or TRBV6-3, with 8 bases matching TRBD2. V lost 1 base to trimming and J lost 8 bases; unmatched junction nucleotides: 4. The CDR3 covers 14 residues. The germline V gene has CDR1 MNHEY and CDR2 SVGEGT. CDR3 DNA sequence: TGTGCCAGCAGTTACTGGCGGGAGGAGGATGAGCAGTTCTTC. This translates into CASSYWREEDEQFF.

To note about this clone: The junction departs from germline at one end; a sequencing error may be responsible. V and J are TRBV7-2 and TRBJ2-3; D ambiguous. Per germline, CDR1 SGHTA and CDR2 FQGNSA. This CDR3 has 15 amino acids. Here the CDR3 reads CASSVAYAGTDTQYF. The CDR3 DNA is TGTGCCAGCAGCGTAGCCTACGCTGGCACAGATACGCAGTATTTT.

V usage is TRBV5-1 and J usage is TRBJ1-2; D is ambiguous. CDR1 and CDR2 from the germline V gene are SGHRS and YFSETQ. The CDR3 covers 13 residues. Trimming removed 0 bases from V and 2 bases from J, with 5 bases in between. CDR3 region: CASSLGRNYGYTF. The DNA for the CDR3 is TGCGCCAGCAGCTTGGGGAGGAACTATGGCTACACCTTC.